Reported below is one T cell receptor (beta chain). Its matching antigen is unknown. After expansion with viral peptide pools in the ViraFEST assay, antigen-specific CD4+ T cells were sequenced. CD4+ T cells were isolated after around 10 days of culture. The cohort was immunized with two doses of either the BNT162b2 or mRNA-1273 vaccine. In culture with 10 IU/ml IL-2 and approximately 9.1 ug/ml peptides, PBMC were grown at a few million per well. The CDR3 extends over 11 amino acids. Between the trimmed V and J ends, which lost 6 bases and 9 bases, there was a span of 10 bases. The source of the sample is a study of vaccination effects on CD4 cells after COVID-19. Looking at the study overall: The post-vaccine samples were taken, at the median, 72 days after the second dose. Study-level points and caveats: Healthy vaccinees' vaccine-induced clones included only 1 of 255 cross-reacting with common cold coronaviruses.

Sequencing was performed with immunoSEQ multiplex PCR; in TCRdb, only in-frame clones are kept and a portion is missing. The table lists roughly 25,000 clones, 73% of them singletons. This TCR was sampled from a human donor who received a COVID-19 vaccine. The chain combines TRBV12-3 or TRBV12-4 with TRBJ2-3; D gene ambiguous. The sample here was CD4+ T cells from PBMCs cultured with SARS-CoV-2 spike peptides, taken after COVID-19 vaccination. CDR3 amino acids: CASRGGRTQYF. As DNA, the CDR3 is TGTGCCAGCAGGGGTGGTAGGACGCAGTATTTT.